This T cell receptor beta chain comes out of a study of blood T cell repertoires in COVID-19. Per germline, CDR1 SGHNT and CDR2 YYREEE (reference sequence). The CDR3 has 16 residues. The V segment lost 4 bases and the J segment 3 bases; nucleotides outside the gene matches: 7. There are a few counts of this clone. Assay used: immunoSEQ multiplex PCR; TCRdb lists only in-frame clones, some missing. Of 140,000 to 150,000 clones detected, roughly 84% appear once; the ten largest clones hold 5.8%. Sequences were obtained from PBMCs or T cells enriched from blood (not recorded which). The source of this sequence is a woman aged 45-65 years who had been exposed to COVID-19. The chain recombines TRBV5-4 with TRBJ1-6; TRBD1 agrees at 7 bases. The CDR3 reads CASSPRQGLYNSPLHF. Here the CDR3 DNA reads TGTGCCAGCAGCCCACGACAGGGACTCTATAATTCACCCCTCCACTTT.